The rows below give T cell receptor beta chains drawn from one sample of a study of blood T cell repertoires in COVID-19. Data came from immunoSEQ multiplex PCR; TCRdb stores just in-frame clones and leaves some out. The table includes 12,000 to 15,000 clones, about nine tenths detected once. Sequenced input: peripheral blood. These receptor sequences come from a human donor in a cohort sampled during active COVID-19. Both conserved end residues are part of each CDR3. The D gene is left open where the match is weak. Not every row has a clone size; where given, it reads once, few, many or a size class.

abundance	v_gene	j_gene	d_gene	CDR3aa	CDR3nt
-	TRBV11-3	TRBJ2-7	TRBD1	CASSPGTGARTF	TGTGCCAGCAGCCCGGGGACAGGGGCCCGTACATTC
-	TRBV9	TRBJ2-5	-	CASSVGPVQTQYF	TGTGCCAGCAGCGTAGGCCCAGTCCAGACCCAGTACTTC
-	TRBV4-1	TRBJ1-4	TRBD1	CASSQGEQGNEKLFF	TGCGCCAGCAGCCAAGGTGAACAGGGGAATGAAAAACTGTTTTTT
-	TRBV6-5	TRBJ1-5	TRBD1	CASRTGQGQPQHF	TGTGCCAGCAGGACAGGGCAGGGACAGCCCCAGCATTTT
-	TRBV5-3	TRBJ2-3	-	CARSLRMRGRRGTDTQYF	TGTGCCAGAAGCTTGAGGATGAGAGGTAGACGGGGCACAGATACGCAGTATTTT
-	TRBV29-1	TRBJ2-7	-	CSADAPYRDRKHF	TGCAGCGCTGATGCCCCCTACAGGGATCGGAAGCACTTC
-	TRBV11-3	TRBJ2-1	-	CASSSPSSLLTNEQFF	TGTGCCAGCAGCTCCCCTAGTAGCTTGCTGACTAATGAGCAGTTCTTC
-	TRBV7-9	TRBJ1-2	TRBD1	CASSSHYTDRGGYGYTF	TGTGCCAGCAGCTCGCATTACACGGACAGGGGCGGTTATGGCTACACCTTC
-	TRBV19	TRBJ2-4	TRBD1	CASSMDRAGIQYF	TGTGCCAGTAGTATGGACAGGGCGGGCATTCAGTACTTC
-	TRBV28	TRBJ1-1	-	CASIDTEAFF	TGTGCCAGCATCGACACTGAAGCTTTCTTT
-	TRBV7-8	TRBJ1-1	TRBD1	CASSDRDREAFF	TGTGCCAGCAGCGACCGGGACAGAGAAGCTTTCTTT
-	TRBV19	TRBJ2-6	-	CASSAQVGWANVLTF	TGTGCCAGTAGTGCTCAGGTTGGGTGGGCCAACGTCCTGACTTTC
-	TRBV3-1/TRBV3-2	TRBJ1-4	-	CASSQQGFQKLFF	TGTGCCAGCAGCCAGCAGGGCTTTCAGAAACTGTTTTTT
once	TRBV3-1/TRBV3-2	TRBJ2-1	-	CASREVAGEQFF	TGTGCCAGCAGAGAAGTGGCAGGTGAGCAGTTCTTC
-	TRBV27	TRBJ2-1	-	CASSANHYNEQFF	TGTGCCAGCAGCGCGAACCACTACAATGAGCAGTTCTTC
-	TRBV27	TRBJ2-1	TRBD1	CASSLSWEGQGANEQFF	TGTGCCAGCAGTTTATCGTGGGAGGGACAGGGGGCGAATGAGCAGTTCTTC
-	TRBV28	TRBJ1-5	-	CASSPRSWGDHQPQHF	TGTGCCAGCAGTCCCCGGAGTTGGGGGGACCATCAGCCCCAGCATTTT
-	TRBV30	TRBJ2-1	-	CAWSLADREQFF	TGTGCCTGGAGTTTAGCGGACCGGGAGCAGTTCTTC
-	TRBV5-1	TRBJ2-3	-	CASSLTGNTDTQYF	TGCGCCAGCAGCTTGACAGGGAACACAGATACGCAGTATTTT
-	TRBV18	TRBJ2-7	TRBD2	CASSPQGLADSYYEQYF	TGTGCCAGCTCACCACAGGGACTAGCGGACTCCTACTACGAGCAGTACTTC
-	TRBV2	TRBJ1-6	-	CASSRDLLNSPLHF	TGTGCCAGCAGTCGGGACTTACTTAATTCACCCCTCCACTTT
-	TRBV5-5	TRBJ1-1	-	CASSLHEAYEAFF	TGTGCCAGCAGCTTGCACGAGGCCTATGAAGCTTTCTTT
-	TRBV10-1	TRBJ1-1	-	CASAVRGSTEAFF	TGCGCCAGCGCTGTCAGGGGAAGCACTGAAGCTTTCTTT
-	TRBV28	TRBJ2-7	TRBD1	CASRHSVGGRGLPGREQYF	TGTGCCAGCAGACACTCCGTTGGCGGCAGGGGGCTCCCCGGGCGAGAGCAGTACTTC
-	TRBV28	TRBJ1-2	-	CASSQKGVGGYTF	TGTGCCAGCAGTCAAAAGGGGGTAGGTGGCTACACCTTC
-	TRBV6-1	TRBJ2-2	TRBD2	CASSAWGGTNTGELFF	TGTGCCAGCAGTGCGTGGGGGGGGACCAACACCGGGGAGCTGTTTTTT
once	TRBV14	TRBJ2-2	TRBD1	CASSPISGGGTGELFF	TGTGCCAGCAGCCCGATCTCAGGGGGTGGCACCGGGGAGCTGTTTTTT
-	TRBV27	TRBJ2-7	TRBD2	CASSYRSVLAGGPNEQYF	TGTGCCAGCAGCTACAGGAGTGTGCTAGCGGGAGGGCCGAACGAGCAGTACTTC
-	TRBV24-1	TRBJ1-4	TRBD1	CATSDLTTGRLFF	TGTGCCACCAGTGATTTGACGACAGGGAGGCTGTTTTTT
few	TRBV6-6	TRBJ1-5	TRBD1	CASRPSGTGTQPQHF	TGTGCCAGCAGGCCGTCCGGGACAGGGACTCAGCCCCAGCATTTT
-	TRBV19	TRBJ2-7	-	CASGSSYEQYF	TGTGCCAGCGGGAGCTCCTACGAGCAGTACTTC
-	TRBV9	TRBJ2-5	-	CASSVASPQTRGQETQYF	TGTGCCAGCAGCGTGGCCAGCCCACAGACTAGGGGCCAAGAGACCCAGTACTTC
-	TRBV14	TRBJ2-7	TRBD2	CASSRKGGAGGLYEQYF	TGTGCCAGCAGCCGAAAGGGAGGAGCGGGAGGTTTGTACGAGCAGTACTTC